The 27 T cell receptor beta chains listed next were all sequenced from one sample in a study of T cells in Graves' hyperthyroidism and ophthalmopathy. TCR beta CDR3 regions were amplified from RNA. First-round RT-PCR of the TCR CDR3 relied on the HTBI primer set. A single record per CDR3 protein comes from TCRdb applying MiXCR to the multiplex PCR reads. The top ten clones hold roughly 30% of a sample with over 700,000 distinct CDR3 sequences, 35% of them seen once. The sequenced sample was blood. The receptors derive from a middle-aged woman with Graves' hyperthyroidism.

V and J are TRBV12-3 or TRBV12-4 and TRBJ2-6, with a tentative D call TRBD2 (6 bases). CDR3 length equals 18 residues. V was trimmed by 5 bases and J by 0 bases, leaving 17 bases between them. As DNA, the CDR3 is TGTGCCAGCAGTCCTACCGGGAGAAAAGGCTCTGGGGCCAACGTCCTGACTTTC. Encoded protein: CASSPTGRKGSGANVLTF.

The table lists this clonotype with a few counts. The V gene is TRBV15, the J gene TRBJ1-1, with D hard to call. This CDR3 comprises 13 residues. Germline CDR1 and CDR2: LNHNV and YYDKDF (reference sequence). V was cut by 1 base and J by 2 bases, with 5 bases left in between. In DNA, the CDR3 is TGTGCCACCAGCAGAGGCCCTAACACTGAAGCTTTCTTT. Translated, it gives CATSRGPNTEAFF.

The gene calls are TRBV29-1 and TRBJ2-3; 7 bases align to TRBD1. The CDR3 contains 13 residues. Unmatched junction bases numbered 7, after V lost 6 bases and J lost 4 bases. Germline V gene sequence: CDR1 SQVTM, CDR2 ANQGSEA. Written as DNA, the CDR3 is TGCAGCGTATCCACACAGGGGTCAGATACGCAGTATTTT. Translating it yields CSVSTQGSDTQYF.

This clonotype was observed a few times. This may come from a read error, since a much larger clone is one base off. The chain has TRBV7-7 and TRBJ2-5; the match to TRBD2 covers 8 bases. The CDR3 loop spans 15 amino acids. Germline assignment: CDR1 SSHAT and CDR2 FNYEAQ (reference sequence). CDR3 amino acids: CASSLVTGGEEAQYF. As DNA, the CDR3 is TGTGCTAGCAGCTTGGTGACGGGGGGGGAGGAGGCCCAGTACTTC.

Note on this clonotype: An end of the junction does not agree with germline; a read error may underlie this. This chain connects TRBV24-1 to TRBJ2-7, with TRBD1 matching 7 bases. The CDR3 loop spans 15 amino acids. Germline CDR1 and CDR2: KGHDR and SFDVKD. In DNA, the CDR3 is TGTGCCAGCAGTCAAAGGGGGCTGCCGGTGGACGAGCAGTACTTC. It codes for CASSQRGLPVDEQYF.

This clonotype was observed a few times. The chain is built from TRBV20-1 and TRBJ2-2; the D gene is possibly TRBD2 (7 bases). The germline V gene encodes CDR1 DFQATT and CDR2 SNEGSKA (reference sequence). V was pared by 6 bases and J by 3 bases, with 14 bases between. This CDR3 has 14 amino acids. The CDR3 loop reads CSAYGGRYTGELFF. The CDR3, as DNA: TGCAGTGCATACGGGGGGCGGTACACCGGGGAGCTGTTTTTT.

This chain uses TRBV7-6 with TRBJ1-1; 7 nucleotides agree with TRBD1. Germline V gene sequence: CDR1 SGHVS, CDR2 FNYEAQ. V was pared by 5 bases and J by 4 bases, with 10 bases of the junction left unmatched. The CDR3 runs to 15 residues. The DNA of the CDR3 is TGTGCCAGCAGCCCCAAGGGACAGTCGAGCACTGAAGCTTTCTTT. This encodes CASSPKGQSSTEAFF.

The chain links TRBV4-1 to TRBJ1-3; D uncertain. Germline V lookup: CDR1 MGHRA, CDR2 YSYEKL. The CDR3 has 14 residues. The V end was cut by 2 bases, the J end by 7 bases, with 12 bases between. The CDR3 loop reads CASSQTSLENTIYF. Written as DNA, the CDR3 is TGCGCCAGCAGCCAAACATCGCTGGAGAACACCATATATTTT.

This chain links TRBV6-5 with TRBJ2-7; 8 nucleotides agree with TRBD1. There are 13 residues in the CDR3. Trimming took 8 bases from V and 6 from J; bases not matched to a gene: 9. Germline V gene data show CDR1 as MNHEY and CDR2 as SVGAGI. DNA of the CDR3: TGTGCCAGCGTCGACAGGGGAATGGGCGAGCAGTACTTC. Amino acid sequence: CASVDRGMGEQYF.

The V call is TRBV7-3, the J call TRBJ2-5; 8 bases agree with TRBD2. Germline lookup yields CDR1 SGHTA and CDR2 FQGTGA. This CDR3 has 17 amino acids. Germline trimming cut 5 bases from V and 1 base from J; bases unmatched to any gene: 12. The DNA for the CDR3 is TGTGCCAGCAGCATCAACGGACTGGCGGGGGGCCAAGAGACCCAGTACTTC. Translation: CASSINGLAGGQETQYF. The whole variable domain, remainder taken from reference TRBV7-3 and TRBJ2-5, is GAGVSQTPSNKVTEKGKYVELRCDPISGHTALYWYRQSLGQGPEFLIYFQGTGAADDSGLPNDRFFAVRPEGSVSTLKIQRTERGDSAVYLCASSINGLAGGQETQYFGPGTRLLVL.

This clonotype showed up just a few times. The CDR3 loop reads CSACRAQDTEAFF. In DNA, the CDR3 is TGCAGTGCTTGCCGGGCCCAGGATACTGAAGCTTTCTTT. V is TRBV20-1 and J is TRBJ1-1; the D is unclear. Trimming left V 5 bases short and J 5 bases short, with 15 bases between. The CDR3 is 13 residues long. CDR1 is DFQATT and CDR2 is SNEGSKA in the germline V gene (reference sequence).

This chain uses TRBV12-3 or TRBV12-4 with TRBJ2-4; D not resolved. V shed 8 bases and J shed 0 bases, with 11 bases lying between them. The CDR3 totals 14 residues. CDR3 DNA sequence: TGTGCCAGCGGCGACGGCCTAGCCAAAAACATTCAGTACTTC. Translating gives CASGDGLAKNIQYF.

This clonotype was counted at least ten times. The chain links TRBV20-1 to TRBJ1-2, with a tentative D call TRBD1 (6 bases). V lost 3 bases, J lost 0 bases, and 17 bases lay in between. CDR1 and CDR2 from the germline V gene are DFQATT and SNEGSKA (reference sequence). This CDR3 is built from 16 residues. Here the CDR3 reads CSASTRQGRANYGYTF. DNA of the CDR3: TGCAGTGCTAGTACGAGGCAGGGGCGAGCTAACTATGGCTACACCTTC.

This clonotype showed up many times. The rearrangement joins TRBV20-1 to TRBJ2-7; D could derive from TRBD1 or TRBD2 (5 bases each). Germline lookup yields CDR1 DFQATT and CDR2 SNEGSKA (reference sequence). The V end lost 6 bases, the J end lost 2 bases, and 11 bases lay between the germline ends. The length of the CDR3 is 12 residues. CDR3: CSARDGTYEQYF. CDR3 sequence (DNA): TGCAGTGCCCGGGACGGAACCTACGAGCAGTACTTC.

This clonotype has at least ten counts. The chain employs TRBV7-9 and TRBJ2-7; D may match TRBD1 or TRBD2 (5 bases each). The V end was cut by 3 bases, the J end by 3 bases, with 12 bases between. This CDR3 spans 14 amino acids. Germline CDR1 and CDR2: SEHNR and FQNEAQ (reference sequence). This CDR3 reads CASSFREIGYEQYF. In DNA, the CDR3 is TGTGCCAGCAGCTTCAGGGAGATCGGCTACGAGCAGTACTTC.

In DNA form, the CDR3 reads TGTGCTAGTGGTGCCGGTTACACCGGGGAGCTGTTTTTT. Protein product: CASGAGYTGELFF. This chain connects TRBV12-5 to TRBJ2-2, with D unclear. V was clipped by 5 bases and J by 3 bases, with 7 bases between them. In germline, CDR1 is LGHNT, CDR2 FRNRAP. This CDR3 comprises 13 residues.

This clonotype was found many times. CDR3 in DNA: TGTGCCAGTACCCCAGGGGGCTTTGGAGCTTTCTTT. This translates into CASTPGGFGAFF. The V gene is TRBV19, the J gene TRBJ1-1, with 8 bases that match TRBD1. V gave up 7 bases and J gave up 10 bases; unmatched junction bases: 8. Germline CDR1 reads LNHDA; CDR2 reads SQIVND (reference sequence). The CDR3 is 12 residues long.

This clonotype was seen only a few times. The chain combines TRBV6-5 with TRBJ1-2; tentative D call: TRBD1 (5 bases). Looked up from germline, CDR1 is MNHEY and CDR2 is SVGAGI. Between the trimmed V and J ends, which lost 8 bases and 5 bases, there was a span of 12 bases. This CDR3 comprises 12 residues. CDR3 region: CASGTGPYGYTF. The DNA for the CDR3 is TGTGCCAGCGGGACGGGGCCTTATGGCTACACCTTC.

This clonotype showed up many times. The chain links TRBV7-2 to TRBJ2-7; D uncertain. Looked up from germline, CDR1 is SGHTA and CDR2 is FQGNSA. V dropped 4 bases and J dropped 0 bases, with 13 bases sitting between them. The CDR3 totals 15 residues. CDR3 protein: CASSSSRTSSYEQYF. CDR3 nucleotide sequence: TGTGCCAGCAGCTCCTCTAGGACGAGCTCCTACGAGCAGTACTTC.

This chain links TRBV19 with TRBJ2-2; unclear D gene. Germline V gene sequence: CDR1 LNHDA, CDR2 SQIVND (reference sequence). The CDR3 has 14 residues. V shed 5 bases and J shed 4 bases, with 11 bases lying between them. The CDR3, as DNA: TGTGCCAGTAGTGCCACTACGAGCACCGGGGAGCTGTTTTTT. This codes for CASSATTSTGELFF.

This clonotype turned up a few times. The chain is built from TRBV4-3 and TRBJ1-4, with TRBD1 as a possible D gene (5 bases). The V and J ends lost 0 bases and 7 bases respectively, with 6 bases between them. This CDR3 is built from 13 residues. Germline V gives CDR1 LGHNA, CDR2 YSLEER. CDR3 protein: CASSQDGAEKLFF. CDR3 DNA: TGCGCCAGCAGCCAAGACGGGGCTGAAAAACTGTTTTTT.

This clonotype was seen a handful of times. The V call is TRBV3-1, the J call TRBJ2-7; the D is unclear. Trimming removed 0 bases from V and 7 bases from J, with 4 bases in between. The germline gives CDR1 LGHDT, CDR2 YNNKEL (reference sequence). This CDR3 has 11 amino acids. The CDR3 DNA sequence: TGTGCCAGCAGCCAAGATAGGGAGCAGTACTTC. Amino acid sequence: CASSQDREQYF.

The chain has TRBV7-9 and TRBJ1-2, with D tentatively TRBD1 (5 bases). V lost 5 bases, J lost 6 bases, and 10 bases lay in between. Looked up from germline, CDR1 is SEHNR and CDR2 is FQNEAQ (reference sequence). This CDR3 spans 12 amino acids. The DNA of the CDR3 is TGTGCCAGCAGCGACGGGGGACATGGCTACACCTTC. It codes for CASSDGGHGYTF.

The genes are TRBV7-2 and TRBJ2-5, with 13 bases matching TRBD2. Germline trimming cut 4 bases from V and 5 bases from J; bases unmatched to any gene: 4. Germline-derived CDR1 and CDR2 are SGHTA and FQGNSA. The CDR3 is 15 residues long. The CDR3: CASSSGLAGDETQYF. As DNA, the CDR3 is TGTGCCAGCAGCTCCGGACTAGCGGGGGATGAGACCCAGTACTTC.

There are a few counts of this clonotype. J is TRBJ1-3 and V is TRBV6-5, with unresolved D. V was trimmed by 7 bases and J by 0 bases, leaving 7 bases between them. Germline CDR1 and CDR2: MNHEY and SVGAGI. There are 13 residues in the CDR3. For the CDR3, the DNA is TGTGCCAGCACCCCCCGCTCTGGAAACACCATATATTTT. This translates into CASTPRSGNTIYF.

On this clonotype itself: Since no conserved phenylalanine or tryptophan closes the CDR3, a read error is the likely cause. It is unclear where the CDR3 begins or ends on the DNA, so no DNA is shown, and the CDR3 is as TCRdb lists it. This chain joins TRBV2 and TRBJ1-3. The CDR3 region is 8 residues in length, termini included. In germline, CDR1 is SNHLY, CDR2 FYNNEI. This CDR3 is CASSEPKT.

This clonotype was seen once. This rearrangement joins TRBV7-3 to TRBJ1-1; possible D gene TRBD1, 6 bases. The V gene's germline CDR1 is SGHTA and CDR2 FQGTGA. The CDR3 has 15 residues. Trimming removed 5 bases at V and 7 bases at J, with 20 bases between. Here the CDR3 reads CASSPAGRGYSEAFF. Written as DNA, the CDR3 is TGTGCCAGCAGCCCAGCGGGGAGGGGGTACAGTGAAGCTTTCTTT.